This TCR beta chain is drawn from a study of blood T cell repertoires in COVID-19. Assay used: immunoSEQ multiplex PCR; TCRdb lists only in-frame clones, some missing. The sample has some 5,600 clones; approximately 88% are singletons. Source material: peripheral blood. The clonotype was recovered from a human donor in a cohort sampled during active COVID-19.

CDR3 sequence: CASSQSGGEQYF. In DNA form, the CDR3 reads TGTGCCAGCAGCCAATCTGGAGGTGAGCAGTACTTC. V usage is TRBV3-1 (or the pseudogene TRBV3-2) and J usage is TRBJ2-7; a possible D gene is TRBD2 (5 bases). V shed 2 bases and J shed 7 bases, with 9 bases lying between them. Per germline, CDR1 LGHDT and CDR2 YNNKEL (reference sequence). CDR3 length equals 12 residues.